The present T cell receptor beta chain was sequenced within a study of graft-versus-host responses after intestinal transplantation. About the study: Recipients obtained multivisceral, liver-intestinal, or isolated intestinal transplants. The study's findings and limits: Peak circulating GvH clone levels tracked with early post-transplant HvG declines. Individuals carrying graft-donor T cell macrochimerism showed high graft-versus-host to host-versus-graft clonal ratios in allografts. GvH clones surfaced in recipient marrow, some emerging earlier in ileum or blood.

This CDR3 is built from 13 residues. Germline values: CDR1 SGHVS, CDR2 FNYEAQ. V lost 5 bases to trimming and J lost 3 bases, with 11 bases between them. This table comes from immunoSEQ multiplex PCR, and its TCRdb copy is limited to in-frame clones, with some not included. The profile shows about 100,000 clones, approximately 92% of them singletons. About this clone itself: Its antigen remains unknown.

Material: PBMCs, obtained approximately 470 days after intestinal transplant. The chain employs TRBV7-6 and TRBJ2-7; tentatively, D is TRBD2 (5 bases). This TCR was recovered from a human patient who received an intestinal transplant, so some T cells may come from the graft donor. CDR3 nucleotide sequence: TGTGCCAGCAGCCCCGGACTGGTCTACGAGCAGTACTTC. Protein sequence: CASSPGLVYEQYF.